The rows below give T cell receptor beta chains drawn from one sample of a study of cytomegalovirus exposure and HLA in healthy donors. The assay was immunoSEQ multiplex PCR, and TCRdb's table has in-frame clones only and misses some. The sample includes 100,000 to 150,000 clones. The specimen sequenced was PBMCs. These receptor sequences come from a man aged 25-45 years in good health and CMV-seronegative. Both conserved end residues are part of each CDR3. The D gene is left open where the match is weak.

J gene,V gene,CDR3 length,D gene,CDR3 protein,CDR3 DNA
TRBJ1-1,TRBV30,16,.,CAWTGQRMLGDTEAFF,TGTGCCTGGACAGGACAGCGGATGTTAGGTGACACTGAAGCTTTCTTT
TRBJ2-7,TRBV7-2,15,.,CASSLRAGQIDEQYF,TGTGCCAGCAGCTTAAGGGCGGGACAGATCGACGAGCAGTACTTC
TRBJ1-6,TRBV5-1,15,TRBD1,CASSFGDREYSPLHF,TGCGCCAGCAGCTTCGGGGACAGGGAATATTCACCCCTCCACTTT
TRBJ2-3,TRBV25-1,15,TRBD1,CASSEGTGRADTQYF,TGTGCCAGCAGTGAGGGGACAGGGAGGGCAGATACGCAGTATTTT
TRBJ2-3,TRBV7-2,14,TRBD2,CASSWLAGRDTQYF,TGTGCCAGCAGCTGGCTAGCGGGACGAGATACGCAGTATTTT
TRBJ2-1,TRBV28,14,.,CASSSDRTAPEQFF,TGTGCCAGCAGTTCAGACCGGACTGCCCCAGAGCAGTTCTTC
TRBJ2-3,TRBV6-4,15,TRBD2,CASSDGIAGSDTQYF,TGTGCCAGCAGTGACGGGATAGCGGGTTCAGATACGCAGTATTTT
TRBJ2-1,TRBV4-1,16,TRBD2,CASSPSGLAGGDEQFF,TGCGCCAGCAGCCCGTCGGGACTAGCGGGAGGGGATGAGCAGTTCTTC
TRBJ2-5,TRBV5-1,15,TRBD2,CASSLEGGVQETQYF,TGCGCCAGCAGCTTGGAGGGAGGGGTCCAAGAGACCCAGTACTTC
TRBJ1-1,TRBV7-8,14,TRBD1,CASSWGQLNTEAFF,TGTGCCAGCAGCTGGGGACAGTTGAACACTGAAGCTTTCTTT
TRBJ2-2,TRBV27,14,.,CASSRRRETGGLFF,TGTGCCAGCAGTCGGAGACGGGAGACCGGGGGGCTGTTTTTT
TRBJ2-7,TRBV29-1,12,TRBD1,CSVTGTGSEQYF,TGCAGCGTTACCGGGACAGGGAGCGAGCAGTACTTC
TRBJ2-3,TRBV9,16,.,CASSVEGDLGADTQYF,TGTGCCAGCAGCGTCGAGGGGGACCTTGGCGCAGATACGCAGTATTTT
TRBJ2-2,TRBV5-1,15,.,CASSEDTMHTGELFF,TGCGCCAGCAGCGAGGACACCATGCACACCGGGGAGCTGTTTTTT
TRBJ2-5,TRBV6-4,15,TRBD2,CASSDSPGEGETQYF,TGTGCCAGCAGTGACTCTCCGGGGGAGGGAGAGACCCAGTACTTC
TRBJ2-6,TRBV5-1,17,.,CASSPSVENSGANVLTF,TGCGCCAGCAGCCCGTCGGTCGAGAACTCTGGGGCCAACGTCCTGACTTTC
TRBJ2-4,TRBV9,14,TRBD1,CASSVDRGWDIQYF,TGTGCCAGCAGCGTAGACAGGGGCTGGGACATTCAGTACTTC
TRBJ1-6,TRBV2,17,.,CASSGGGRSSYNSPLHF,TGTGCCAGCAGTGGAGGGGGTCGGAGCTCCTATAATTCACCCCTCCACTTT
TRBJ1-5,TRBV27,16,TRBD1,CASSPGTGVGGQPQHF,TGTGCCAGCAGTCCGGGGACAGGGGTAGGAGGTCAGCCCCAGCATTTT
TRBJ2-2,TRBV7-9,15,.,CASSLSSGNTGELFF,TGTGCCAGCAGCTTAAGTAGCGGGAACACCGGGGAGCTGTTTTTT
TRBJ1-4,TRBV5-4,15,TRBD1,CASSPPGTGGEKLFF,TGTGCCAGCAGCCCCCCCGGGACAGGGGGAGAAAAACTGTTTTTT
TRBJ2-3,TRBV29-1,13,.,CSVDFQNTDTQYF,TGCAGCGTGGACTTCCAGAACACAGATACGCAGTATTTT
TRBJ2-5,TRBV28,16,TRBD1,CASSLGKTGAQETQYF,TGTGCCAGCAGTTTAGGCAAGACAGGGGCCCAAGAGACCCAGTACTTC
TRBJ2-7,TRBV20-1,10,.,CSARATEQYF,TGCAGTGCTAGGGCCACAGAGCAGTACTTC
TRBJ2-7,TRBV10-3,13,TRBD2,CAIRNRGGYEQYF,TGTGCCATCAGGAACCGGGGGGGTTACGAGCAGTACTTC
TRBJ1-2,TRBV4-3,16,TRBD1,CASSQDRTGAIYGYTF,TGCGCCAGCAGCCAAGATCGGACAGGAGCCATCTATGGCTACACCTTC
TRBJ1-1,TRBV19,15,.,CASSMARGMNTEAFF,TGTGCCAGTAGTATGGCCAGGGGTATGAACACTGAAGCTTTCTTT
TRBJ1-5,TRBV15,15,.,CATSRGAGDPQPQHF,TGTGCCACCAGCAGGGGGGCTGGGGACCCTCAGCCCCAGCATTTT
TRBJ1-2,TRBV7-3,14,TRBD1,CASSPALDRGGYTF,TGTGCCAGCAGTCCAGCACTCGACAGGGGCGGCTACACCTTC
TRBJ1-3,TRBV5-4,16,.,CASSLAGGDFGNTIYF,TGTGCCAGCAGCTTGGCGGGGGGGGACTTTGGAAACACCATATATTTT
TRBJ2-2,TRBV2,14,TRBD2,CASKNPSGTGELFF,TGTGCCAGCAAAAATCCTAGCGGGACCGGGGAGCTGTTTTTT
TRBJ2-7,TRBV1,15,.,CTSSQDRQGTPGMHF,TGCACCAGCAGCCAAGATCGACAGGGTACTCCGGGGATGCACTTC
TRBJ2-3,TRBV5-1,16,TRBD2,CASSLAGGRVRDTQYF,TGCGCCAGCAGCCTCGCCGGGGGGAGGGTACGAGATACGCAGTATTTT
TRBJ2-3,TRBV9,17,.,CASSVGVLTGVEDTQYF,TGTGCCAGCAGCGTAGGGGTCCTTACGGGGGTGGAGGATACGCAGTATTTT
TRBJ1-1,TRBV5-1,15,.,CASSPRTDRNTEAFF,TGCGCCAGCAGCCCACGGACAGACCGGAACACTGAAGCTTTCTTT
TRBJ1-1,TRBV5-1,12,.,CASSLGDTEAFF,TGCGCCAGCAGCTTAGGGGACACTGAAGCTTTCTTT
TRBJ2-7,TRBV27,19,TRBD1,CASTPLGPRDRDDSYEQYF,TGTGCCAGCACCCCCCTCGGCCCCCGCGACAGGGATGATAGCTACGAGCAGTACTTC
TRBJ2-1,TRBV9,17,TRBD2,CASSGPTRPGGSTEQFF,TGTGCCAGCAGCGGACCGACTAGGCCGGGAGGGAGTACTGAGCAGTTCTTC
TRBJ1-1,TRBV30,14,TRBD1,CAWSLRQGNTEAFF,TGTGCCTGGAGTCTCCGACAGGGGAACACTGAAGCTTTCTTT
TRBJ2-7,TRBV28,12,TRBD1,CASSGQGREQYF,TGTGCCAGCAGTGGACAGGGAAGGGAGCAGTACTTC
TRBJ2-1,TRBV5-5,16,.,CASSWLERVLYNEQFF,TGTGCCAGCAGCTGGCTAGAGCGAGTGTTATACAATGAGCAGTTCTTC
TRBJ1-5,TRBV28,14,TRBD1,CASTTGGFAQPQHF,TGTGCCAGTACAACAGGGGGTTTCGCTCAGCCCCAGCATTTT
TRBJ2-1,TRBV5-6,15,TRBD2,CASSLVRGGGDEQFF,TGTGCCAGCAGCTTGGTCCGGGGGGGTGGCGATGAGCAGTTCTTC
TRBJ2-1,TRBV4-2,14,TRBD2,CASSQVGTSTEQFF,TGTGCCAGCAGCCAGGTCGGGACTAGCACTGAGCAGTTCTTC
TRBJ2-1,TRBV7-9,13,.,CASSFGGHNEQFF,TGTGCCAGCAGCTTCGGCGGGCACAATGAGCAGTTCTTC
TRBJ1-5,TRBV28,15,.,CASSFSDRSGQPQHF,TGTGCCAGCAGTTTTAGCGACAGGTCCGGTCAGCCCCAGCATTTT
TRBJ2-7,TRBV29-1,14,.,CSVGTQGGPYEQYF,TGCAGCGTTGGCACCCAGGGGGGCCCCTACGAGCAGTACTTC
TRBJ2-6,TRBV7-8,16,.,CASSLAGRGIANVLTF,TGTGCCAGCAGCTTAGCCGGCAGGGGAATAGCCAACGTCCTGACTTTC
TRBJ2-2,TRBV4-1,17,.,CASSQDRERTNTGELFF,TGCGCCAGCAGCCAAGATCGGGAACGTACGAACACCGGGGAGCTGTTTTTT
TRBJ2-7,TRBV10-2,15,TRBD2,CASSSAGGISYEQYF,TGCGCCAGCAGTTCAGCGGGAGGCATCTCCTACGAGCAGTACTTC
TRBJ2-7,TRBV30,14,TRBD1,CACKRGHFSPEQYF,TGTGCCTGTAAAAGGGGGCACTTCTCTCCCGAGCAGTACTTC
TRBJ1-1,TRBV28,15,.,CASSPRTDMNTEAFF,TGTGCCAGCAGTCCAAGGACAGACATGAACACTGAAGCTTTCTTT